The 25 T cell receptor beta chains presented below share a single source sample, sequenced in a study of metastatic and nonmetastatic thyroid tumors. TCRdb redid the clone calls on the PCR reads using MiXCR. The table lists some 7,300 clones, around two fifths of them singletons. Not a single patient had been given any form of treatment at any point before undergoing thyroid surgery. Sequencing used tumor tissue. The source is a female donor with papillary thyroid cancer or a benign thyroid nodule (not recorded which). Some clones in this sample may be carry-over from other donors' samples.

The chain joins TRBV18 to TRBJ2-3; D remains unclear. Trimming removed 1 base at V and 1 base at J, with 12 bases between. The germline CDR1 and CDR2 sequences are KGHSH and LQKENI. This CDR3 has 16 amino acids. CDR3 residues: CASSPQQQWGTDTQYF. The CDR3 nucleotides read TGTGCCAGCTCACCACAACAACAATGGGGCACAGATACGCAGTATTTT. Supplemented by reference TRBV18 and TRBJ2-3, the full variable domain reads NAGVMQNPRHLVRRRGQEARLRCSPMKGHSHVYWYRQLPEEGLKFMVYLQKENIIDESGMPKERFSAEFPKEGPSILRIQQVVRGDSAAYFCASSPQQQWGTDTQYFGPGTRLTVL.

This clone is medium-sized. The V and J genes are TRBV10-3 and TRBJ2-1; 9 bases agree with TRBD2. Trimming at V came to 4 bases and at J to 0 bases, leaving 4 bases not matched to a gene. This CDR3 region has 16 residues. Germline lookup yields CDR1 ENHRY and CDR2 SYGVKD. CDR3 loop: CAISVPREGSYNEQFF. The DNA for the CDR3 is TGTGCCATCAGTGTCCCGCGGGAGGGCTCCTACAATGAGCAGTTCTTC.

V gene TRBV5-5 combines with J gene TRBJ2-6; D uncertain. The CDR3 consists of 15 residues. CDR1 and CDR2 from the germline V gene are SGHKS and YYEKEE (reference sequence). V lost 0 bases, J lost 2 bases, and 6 bases lay in between. This chain's CDR3 is CASSLEGPGANVLTF. For the CDR3, the DNA is TGTGCCAGCAGCTTGGAAGGCCCTGGGGCCAACGTCCTGACTTTC.

V gene TRBV18 combines with J gene TRBJ1-1; no reliable D call. Trimming took off 4 bases at V and 6 bases at J, with 15 bases between the two ends. Germline V CDR1 and CDR2: KGHSH, LQKENI. This CDR3 contains 14 residues. The CDR3 DNA sequence: TGTGCCAGCTCACTCTATAATTCTTACGCTGAAGCTTTCTTT. Residues: CASSLYNSYAEAFF.

The chain links TRBV28 to TRBJ1-2; D remains ambiguous. Trimming shortened V by 3 bases and J by 7 bases, and 15 bases separated the two germline ends. The CDR3 runs to 14 residues. Germline lookup yields CDR1 MDHEN and CDR2 SYDVKM. The chain's CDR3 is CASSFTWQDSGYTF. The CDR3 DNA reads TGTGCCAGCAGTTTTACTTGGCAGGACTCTGGCTACACCTTC.

The J gene is TRBJ1-5, the V gene TRBV18, with TRBD1 matching 11 bases. V lost 8 bases to trimming and J lost 6 bases; unmatched junction nucleotides: 6. The germline V gene has CDR1 KGHSH and CDR2 LQKENI. This CDR3 region has 14 residues. CDR3 sequence (DNA): TGTGCCAGCCGGACAGGGGGCGGGAGTCAGCCCCAGCATTTT. Translated, it gives CASRTGGGSQPQHF.

The gene calls are TRBV11-2 and TRBJ1-2; 9 nucleotides match TRBD1. The CDR3 runs 15 residues. CDR1 SGHAT and CDR2 FQNNGV come from the germline V gene. With 6 bases clipped from V and 14 bases from J, the junction kept 19 bases outside the gene matches. DNA of the CDR3: TGTGCCAGCAGATGGGGTTCAGGACAGGGGACCCTCGGAACCTTC. This encodes CASRWGSGQGTLGTF.

This clone was detected only a few times. This rearrangement joins TRBV6-2 or TRBV6-3 to TRBJ2-7; D is possibly TRBD1 (5 bases). This CDR3 spans 13 amino acids. Trimming shortened V by 6 bases and J by 0 bases, and 9 bases separated the two germline ends. In germline, CDR1 is MNHEY, CDR2 SVGEGT. CDR3 protein: CASSRAGSYEQYF. CDR3 nucleotide sequence: TGTGCCAGCAGCAGGGCAGGCTCCTACGAGCAGTACTTC.

This sequence joins TRBV7-8 and TRBJ2-3, with TRBD2 as a possible D gene (7 bases). V gave up 2 bases and J gave up 3 bases, with 12 bases separating them. The length of the CDR3 is 15 residues. Per the germline V gene, CDR1 is SGHVS and CDR2 is FQNEAQ. The chain's CDR3 is CASSLTSGTTDTQYF. CDR3 DNA: TGTGCCAGCAGCTTAACCAGCGGGACAACAGATACGCAGTATTTT.

This clone was seen a handful of times. This chain joins TRBV6-2 or TRBV6-3 and TRBJ2-7, with 10 nucleotides matching TRBD2. CDR1 MNHEY and CDR2 SVGEGT come from the germline V gene. This CDR3 has 14 amino acids. Trimming cost V 6 bases and J 0 bases; bases outside gene matches: 2. The CDR3 region has the DNA TGTGCCAGCAGGCGACTAGCGGGCTCCTACGAGCAGTACTTC. This codes for CASRRLAGSYEQYF.

This clone has just a few counts. The rearrangement links TRBV6-2 or TRBV6-3 to TRBJ2-7, with TRBD2 identical over 8 bases. Germline-derived CDR1 and CDR2 are MNHEY and SVGEGT. V lost 5 bases to trimming and J lost 4 bases; unmatched junction nucleotides: 4. CDR3 size: 13 residues. This CDR3 reads CASSPSGSYEQYF. The DNA for the CDR3 is TGTGCCAGCAGTCCGAGCGGGAGTTACGAGCAGTACTTC.

V gene TRBV6-1 combines with J gene TRBJ1-2; 9 bases match TRBD1. CDR3 size: 15 residues. Germline V gene data show CDR1 as MNHNS and CDR2 as SASEGT. V dropped 3 bases and J dropped 9; count of bases not matched to a gene: 11. The CDR3: CASSDRDRAIVSYTF. DNA for the CDR3: TGTGCCAGCAGTGATAGGGACAGGGCTATTGTAAGCTACACCTTC.

This clone counts as medium-sized (0.01 to 0.1%). The chain recombines TRBV5-1 with TRBJ1-2; possible D gene TRBD1, 6 bases. CDR3 length: 13 residues. CDR1 SGHRS and CDR2 YFSETQ come from the germline V gene. Trimming took off 1 base at V and 5 bases at J, with 9 bases between the two ends. CDR3 DNA: TGCGCCAGCAGCTTGAGGCAGGGGTATGGCTACACCTTC. As protein: CASSLRQGYGYTF.

This clone was counted a few times. The chain uses TRBV28 and TRBJ1-2; D may be TRBD1 (5 bases). This CDR3 comprises 14 residues. Germline CDR1 is MDHEN and CDR2 is SYDVKM. Trimming removed 11 bases from V and 4 bases from J, with 20 bases in between. The CDR3 DNA follows: TGTGCCTCAGCTACCGGGGGTCCTTCCTATGGCTACACCTTC. It specifies CASATGGPSYGYTF.

CDR3: CASTLLPFSGNYGYTF. The CDR3, as DNA: TGTGCCAGCACTCTTCTCCCCTTTTCAGGAAACTATGGCTACACCTTC. The chain is built from TRBV27 and TRBJ1-2; D call uncertain. Looked up from germline, CDR1 is MNHEY and CDR2 is SMNVEV (reference sequence). Trimming shortened V by 7 bases and J by 2 bases, and 20 bases separated the two germline ends. The CDR3 totals 16 residues.

The chain recombines TRBV7-2 with TRBJ1-5; D perhaps matches TRBD1 (5 bases). Germline assignment: CDR1 SGHTA and CDR2 FQGNSA. The length of the CDR3 is 14 residues. The V end lost 6 bases, the J end lost 9 bases, and 18 bases lay between the germline ends. The CDR3 here is CASRLDGTHVPQHF. CDR3 sequence (DNA): TGTGCCAGCAGATTGGACGGGACCCATGTGCCCCAGCATTTT.

This chain joins TRBV7-3 and TRBJ1-1, with unresolved D. Trimming removed 7 bases at V and 0 bases at J, with 12 bases between. Germline CDR1 SGHTA, CDR2 FQGTGA. The CDR3 covers 14 residues. CDR3 bases: TGTGCCAGCATCTCCCAAGGGATGAACACTGAAGCTTTCTTT. Residues: CASISQGMNTEAFF.

The table lists this clone with a few counts. The rearrangement joins TRBV6-1 to TRBJ2-2; 8 nucleotides line up with TRBD1. Looked up from germline, CDR1 is MNHNS and CDR2 is SASEGT. With V trimmed by 11 bases and J by 3 bases, 8 bases remained unmatched. The CDR3 covers 14 residues. CDR3 residues: CAEGQGLDTGELFF. CDR3 DNA sequence: TGTGCCGAAGGACAGGGTTTAGACACCGGGGAGCTGTTTTTT.

The gene calls are TRBV5-1 and TRBJ2-3; D possibly corresponds to TRBD1 (6 bases). Germline CDR1 reads SGHRS; CDR2 reads YFSETQ. The CDR3 extends over 15 amino acids. Trimming left V 4 bases short and J 7 bases short, with 19 bases between. CDR3 amino acids: CASSPRGTGSYTQYF. The CDR3 nucleotides are TGCGCCAGCAGCCCAAGGGGGACGGGGTCATATACGCAGTATTTT.

Note on this clone: The same CDR3 is also encoded by other DNA sequences in this sample. The chain joins TRBV25-1 to TRBJ2-1; 8 positions agree with TRBD1. The V gene end was trimmed by 7 bases and the J gene end by 4 bases; junction bases not matched to a gene: 6. CDR1 and CDR2 (germline): MGHDK, SYGVNS. CDR3 length: 14 residues. This CDR3 is CASNGQGSYNEQFF. The CDR3 bases are TGTGCCAGCAACGGACAGGGCTCATACAATGAGCAGTTCTTC. The whole variable domain, filled in from reference TRBV25-1 and TRBJ2-1, reads EADIYQTPRYLVIGTGKKITLECSQTMGHDKMYWYQQDPGMELHLIHYSYGVNSTEKGDLSSESTVSRIRTEHFPLTLESARPSHTSQYLCASNGQGSYNEQFFGPGTRLTVL.

Only a few counts were recorded for this clone. The chain links TRBV5-1 to TRBJ2-7, with 8 bases that match TRBD2. V was pared by 7 bases and J by 4 bases, with 7 bases of the junction left unmatched. The CDR3 is 13 amino acids. Germline-derived CDR1 and CDR2 are SGHRS and YFSETQ. This CDR3 reads CASQEGTRYEQYF. The CDR3 coding sequence is TGCGCCAGCCAAGAGGGGACTAGATACGAGCAGTACTTC.

Within the sample, this clone is large. CDR3 in DNA: TGCGCCAGCAGCCAAGGGCTCTTTCCTCCGGGAAATGAGCAGTTCTTC. This codes for CASSQGLFPPGNEQFF. The chain couples TRBV4-3 to TRBJ2-1; maybe TRBD2 (5 bases). Germline loops: CDR1 LGHNA, CDR2 YSLEER. V lost 1 base and J 7 bases, leaving 17 bases between the germline ends. The CDR3 contains 16 residues.

This rearrangement joins TRBV19 to TRBJ2-7, with 7 positions matching TRBD1. Losses at the gene ends were 5 bases for V and 5 bases for J; bases not matched to a gene: 12. This CDR3 is 15 amino acids long. The germline CDR1 and CDR2 sequences are LNHDA and SQIVND (reference sequence). The CDR3 spells CASSGGIRGHDEQYF. Here the CDR3 DNA reads TGTGCCAGTAGTGGTGGGATAAGGGGGCACGACGAGCAGTACTTC.

This clone was counted a few times. The rearrangement joins TRBV6-2 or TRBV6-3 to TRBJ2-7; possibly TRBD1 for D (6 bases). The CDR3 sequence is 15 residues long. Germline values: CDR1 MNHEY, CDR2 SVGEGT. The V gene lost 4 bases and the J gene lost 6 bases, with 19 bases spanning the gap. The CDR3 loop reads CASSSSRTEAIEQYF. The CDR3, as DNA: TGTGCCAGCAGTTCTTCTCGGACAGAGGCGATCGAGCAGTACTTC.

This chain uses TRBV13 with TRBJ2-7, with 16 bases lining up with TRBD2. Germline V lookup: CDR1 PRHDT, CDR2 FYEKMQ (reference sequence). This CDR3 has 20 residues. The ends lost 5 bases at V and 0 bases at J; junction bases unmatched: 13. CDR3 coding DNA: TGTGCCAGCAGCCAGCCCCCTGGGACTAGCGGGAGGGCCATCTCCTACGAGCAGTACTTC. Its translation: CASSQPPGTSGRAISYEQYF.